The T cell receptor (beta chain) described here comes from a study of cytomegalovirus exposure and HLA in healthy donors. Whole-study results and caveats: Rare TCR sequences dominated, though some public TCRs recurred in many donors. Using the classifier, cytomegalovirus status was reportedly diagnosed with high specificity and sensitivity.

The J segment lost 8 bases and the V segment lost 4 bases, leaving 15 bases of the junction unmatched. Germline values: CDR1 SEHNR, CDR2 FQNEAQ (reference sequence). This CDR3 spans 17 amino acids. In the case of this clone: Its antigen is unidentified. In the same sample, other DNA sequences code for this CDR3.

PCR involved 60 Vbeta and 13 Jbeta primers. The data were produced by immunoSEQ multiplex PCR, yet TCRdb's version contains in-frame clones alone and is incomplete. The sample lists 150,000 or so clones; roughly 9.7% were seen once. This TCR derives from a man aged 50-60 years in good health and CMV-seronegative. Sequencing was performed on PBMCs. The chain is built from TRBV7-9 and TRBJ1-4, with 8 bases lining up with TRBD1. Written as DNA, the CDR3 is TGTGCCAGCAGCTCCGGACAGGGAAATAGACTCGGGGAAAAACTGTTTTTT. This codes for CASSSGQGNRLGEKLFF. Variable domain in full (rest from reference TRBV7-9 and TRBJ1-4): DTGVSQNPRHKITKRGQNVTFRCDPISEHNRLYWYRQTLGQGPEFLTYFQNEAQLEKSRLLSDRFSAERPKGSFSTLEIQRTEQGDSAMYLCASSSGQGNRLGEKLFFGSGTQLSVL.